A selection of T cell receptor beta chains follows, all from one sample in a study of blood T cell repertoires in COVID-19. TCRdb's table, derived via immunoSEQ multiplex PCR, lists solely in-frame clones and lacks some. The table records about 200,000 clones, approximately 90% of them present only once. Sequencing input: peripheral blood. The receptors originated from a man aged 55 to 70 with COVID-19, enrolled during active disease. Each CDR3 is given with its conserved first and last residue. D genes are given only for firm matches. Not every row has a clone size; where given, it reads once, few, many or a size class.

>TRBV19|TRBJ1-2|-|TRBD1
CASSNLPDRGAGYTF
TGTGCCAGTAGTAACCTACCGGACAGGGGTGCTGGCTACACCTTC
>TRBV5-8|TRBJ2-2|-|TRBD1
CASSQQGVTGELFF
TGTGCCAGCAGCCAACAGGGGGTTACCGGGGAGCTGTTTTTT
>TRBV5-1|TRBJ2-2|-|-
CASSLERTGELFF
TGCGCCAGCAGCTTGGAGAGGACCGGGGAGCTGTTTTTT
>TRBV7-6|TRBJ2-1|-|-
CASSRGGLPYNEQFF
TGTGCCAGCAGCCGAGGGGGTTTGCCCTACAATGAGCAGTTCTTC
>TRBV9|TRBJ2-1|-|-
CASSAGDALLKKGQFF
TGTGCCAGCAGCGCGGGGGACGCCCTCCTCAAAAAGGGGCAGTTCTTC
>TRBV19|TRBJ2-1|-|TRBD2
CASSQLAGGRGAYNEQFF
TGTGCCAGTAGTCAACTAGCGGGAGGGAGGGGGGCCTACAATGAGCAGTTCTTC
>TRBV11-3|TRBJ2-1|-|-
CASSSYPHSSYNEQFF
TGTGCCAGCAGCTCTTATCCACACAGCTCCTACAATGAGCAGTTCTTC
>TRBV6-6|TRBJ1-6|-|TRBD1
CATRVTGDNSPLHF
TGTGCCACCAGGGTGACAGGGGATAATTCACCCCTCCACTTT
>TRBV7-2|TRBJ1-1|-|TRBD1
CASSSRQGTEAFF
TGTGCCAGCAGCTCCCGACAGGGCACTGAAGCTTTCTTT
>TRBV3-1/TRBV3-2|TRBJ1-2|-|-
CASSQERRTYGYTF
TGTGCCAGCAGCCAAGAGCGGAGAACCTATGGCTACACCTTC
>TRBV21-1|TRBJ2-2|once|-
CANHTLTSGPFANTGELFF
TGTGCCAACCATACTTTGACTAGCGGTCCGTTCGCGAACACCGGGGAGCTGTTTTTT
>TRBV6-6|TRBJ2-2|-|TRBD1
CASKRDRVNTGELFF
TGTGCCAGCAAACGGGACAGGGTGAACACCGGGGAGCTGTTTTTT
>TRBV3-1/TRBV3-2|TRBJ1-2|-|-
CASSPFETGGYTF
TGTGCCAGCAGCCCCTTTGAGACGGGAGGCTACACCTTC
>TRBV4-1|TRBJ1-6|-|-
CASSQGGLPSSYNSPLHF
TGCGCCAGCAGCCAAGGGGGACTACCGAGCTCCTATAATTCACCCCTCCACTTT
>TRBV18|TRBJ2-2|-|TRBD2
CASSLVSGEARANTGELFF
TGTGCCAGCTCACTTGTGAGCGGGGAGGCGCGAGCGAACACCGGGGAGCTGTTTTTT
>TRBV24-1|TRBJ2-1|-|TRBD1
CATSDPDPGQGGVYNEQFF
TGTGCCACCAGTGATCCGGACCCGGGACAGGGGGGGGTATACAATGAGCAGTTCTTC
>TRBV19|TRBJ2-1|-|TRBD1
CASSTRDRVAEQFF
TGTGCCAGTAGTACCCGGGACAGGGTCGCTGAGCAGTTCTTC
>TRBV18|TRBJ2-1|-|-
CASSPRERATKQFF
TGTGCCAGCTCACCTAGGGAGCGGGCTACCAAGCAGTTCTTC
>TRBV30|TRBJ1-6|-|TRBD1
CAWSVTRGHSPLHF
TGTGCCTGGAGCGTGACCAGGGGGCATTCACCCCTCCACTTT
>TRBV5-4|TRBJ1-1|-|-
CASNRGGGGTEAFF
TGTGCCAGCAACCGGGGCGGGGGGGGCACTGAAGCTTTCTTT